The 9 T cell receptor beta chains in this list originate from one sample, sequenced in a study of T cell responses to AZD1222 COVID-19 vaccine. Data came from immunoSEQ multiplex PCR; TCRdb stores just in-frame clones and leaves some out. This table has 100,000 to 150,000 clones, about nine tenths appearing once. Source: peripheral blood, taken on day 0 of AZD1222 vaccination. The receptors shown here come from an adult in good health.

This chain links TRBV7-9 with TRBJ1-5; D remains ambiguous. The CDR3 contains 12 residues. With 5 bases removed from V and 8 bases from J, the gap between germline ends came to 10 bases. Germline V CDR1 and CDR2: SEHNR, FQNEAQ (reference sequence). The CDR3 region is CASSTPTKPQHF. The CDR3 DNA reads as TGTGCCAGCAGCACCCCTACGAAGCCCCAGCATTTT.

This clone was counted a single time. The V call is TRBV5-4, the J call TRBJ1-2; unclear D gene. CDR1 is SGHNT and CDR2 is YYREEE in the germline V gene (reference sequence). The CDR3 has 19 amino acids. V dropped 4 bases and J dropped 4 bases, with 29 bases sitting between them. CDR3 in amino acids: CASSPLTTHHWYLLYGYTF. Written as DNA, the CDR3 is TGTGCCAGCAGCCCCCTTACTACACACCATTGGTACCTCCTCTATGGCTACACCTTC.

The rearrangement links TRBV11-2 to TRBJ1-2, with a tentative D call TRBD1 (5 bases). With 8 bases removed from V and 4 bases from J, the gap between germline ends came to 26 bases. Germline V CDR1 and CDR2: SGHAT, FQNNGV. The CDR3 is made up of 17 amino acids. The CDR3 DNA sequence: TGTGCCAGCCGTCGGGATTCTGGGGGACCAGGGCTCTATGGCTACACCTTC. It specifies CASRRDSGGPGLYGYTF.

The chain joins TRBV4-3 to TRBJ1-1; 11 positions agree with TRBD1. Per germline, CDR1 LGHNA and CDR2 YSLEER. V was clipped by 4 bases and J by 5 bases; unmatched bases: 6. CDR3 length: 15 amino acids. The CDR3 nucleotides are TGCGCCAGCAGCCGAGGACAGGGGGCGGGAACTGAAGCTTTCTTT. Protein sequence: CASSRGQGAGTEAFF.

The J gene is TRBJ1-3, the V gene TRBV6-5; 7 bases align to TRBD1. The V gene's germline CDR1 is MNHEY and CDR2 SVGAGI. This CDR3 has 15 amino acids. V lost 2 bases, J lost 1 base, and 2 bases stayed unmatched. The CDR3 here is CASSYRGQSGNTIYF. In DNA form, the CDR3 reads TGTGCCAGCAGTTACAGGGGGCAATCTGGAAACACCATATATTTT.

The gene calls are TRBV3-1 (or the pseudogene TRBV3-2) and TRBJ1-1; tentatively, D is TRBD1 (5 bases). CDR3 size: 17 residues. Germline V gene sequence: CDR1 LGHDT, CDR2 YNNKEL (reference sequence). The V end was cut by 2 bases, the J end by 0 bases, with 16 bases between. The CDR3 nucleotides read TGTGCCAGCAGCCAAAGGTCGTTGGGGGGGATGAACACTGAAGCTTTCTTT. This sequence encodes CASSQRSLGGMNTEAFF.

The rearrangement links TRBV7-2 to TRBJ1-4; 9 nucleotides align to TRBD1. V was pared by 5 bases and J by 7 bases, with 11 bases of the junction left unmatched. This CDR3 has 16 residues. Germline CDR1 SGHTA, CDR2 FQGNSA. In DNA, the CDR3 is TGTGCCAGCAGCATCAGAGGGACAGGGTCGGGTGAAAAACTGTTTTTT. Its protein is CASSIRGTGSGEKLFF.

The rearrangement uses TRBV27 and TRBJ1-1; D is unresolved. V lost 6 bases and J lost 4, with 9 bases in between. The CDR3 has 12 amino acids. CDR1 and CDR2 from the germline V gene are MNHEY and SMNVEV (reference sequence). This CDR3 reads CASSTKSTEAFF. In DNA, the CDR3 is TGTGCCAGCAGCACAAAGAGCACTGAAGCTTTCTTT.

CDR3: CASRYPGGQETQYF. The CDR3 DNA reads TGTGCCAGCAGATACCCTGGGGGGCAGGAGACCCAGTACTTC. J is TRBJ2-5 and V is TRBV2, with D perhaps matching TRBD1 or TRBD2 (6 bases each). Trimming shortened V by 6 bases and J by 5 bases, and 16 bases separated the two germline ends. Germline assignment: CDR1 SNHLY and CDR2 FYNNEI. The CDR3 is 14 residues long.